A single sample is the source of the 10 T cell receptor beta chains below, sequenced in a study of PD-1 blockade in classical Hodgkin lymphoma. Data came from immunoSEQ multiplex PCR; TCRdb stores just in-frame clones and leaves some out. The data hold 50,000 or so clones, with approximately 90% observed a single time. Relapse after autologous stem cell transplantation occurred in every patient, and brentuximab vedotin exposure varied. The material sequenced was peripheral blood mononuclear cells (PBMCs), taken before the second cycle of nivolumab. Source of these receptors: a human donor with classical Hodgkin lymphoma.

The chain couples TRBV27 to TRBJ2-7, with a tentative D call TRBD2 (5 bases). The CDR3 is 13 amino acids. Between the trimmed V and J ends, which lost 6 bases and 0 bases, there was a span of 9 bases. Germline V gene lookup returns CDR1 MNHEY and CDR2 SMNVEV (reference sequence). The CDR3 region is CASRRLASYEQYF. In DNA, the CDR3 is TGTGCCAGCAGGCGCCTAGCCTCCTACGAGCAGTACTTC.

The CDR3 bases are TGTGCCAGCAGCGACACAGCCGGAGAGACCCAGTACTTC. Translating gives CASSDTAGETQYF. The chain recombines TRBV13 with TRBJ2-5; D unresolved. The CDR3 loop spans 13 amino acids. The V and J ends lost 5 bases and 4 bases respectively, with 11 bases between them. Germline CDR1 is PRHDT and CDR2 is FYEKMQ (reference sequence).

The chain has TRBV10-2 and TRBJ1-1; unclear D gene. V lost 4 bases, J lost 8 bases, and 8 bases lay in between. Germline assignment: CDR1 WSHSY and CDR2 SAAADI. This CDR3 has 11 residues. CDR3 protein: CASSVWGEAFF. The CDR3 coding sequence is TGCGCCAGCAGTGTATGGGGAGAAGCTTTCTTT.

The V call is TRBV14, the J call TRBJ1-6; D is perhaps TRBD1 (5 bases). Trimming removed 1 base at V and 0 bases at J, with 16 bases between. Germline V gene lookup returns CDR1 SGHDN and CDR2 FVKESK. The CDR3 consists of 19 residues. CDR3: CASSQALGGLSSYNSPLHF. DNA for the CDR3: TGTGCCAGCAGCCAAGCCTTGGGGGGACTTAGCTCCTATAATTCACCCCTCCACTTT.

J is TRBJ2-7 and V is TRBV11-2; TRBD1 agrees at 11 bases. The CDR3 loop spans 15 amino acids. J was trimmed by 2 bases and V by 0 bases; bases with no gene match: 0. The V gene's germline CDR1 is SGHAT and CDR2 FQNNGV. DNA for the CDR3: TGTGCCAGCAGCTTAGAGGGACAGGGGGCCTACGAGCAGTACTTC. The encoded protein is CASSLEGQGAYEQYF.

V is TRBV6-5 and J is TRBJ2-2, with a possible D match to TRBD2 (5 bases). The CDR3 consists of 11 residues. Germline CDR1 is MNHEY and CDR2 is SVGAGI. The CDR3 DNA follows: TGTGTCGCCCGGGGCACCGGGGAGCTGTTTTTT. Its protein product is CVARGTGELFF.

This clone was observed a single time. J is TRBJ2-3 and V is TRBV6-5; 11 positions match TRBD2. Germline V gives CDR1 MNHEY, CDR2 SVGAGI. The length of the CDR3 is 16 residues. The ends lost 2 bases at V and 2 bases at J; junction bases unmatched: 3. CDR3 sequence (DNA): TGTGCCAGCAGTTACATAGCGGGGGGGACCACAGATACGCAGTATTTT. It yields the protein CASSYIAGGTTDTQYF.

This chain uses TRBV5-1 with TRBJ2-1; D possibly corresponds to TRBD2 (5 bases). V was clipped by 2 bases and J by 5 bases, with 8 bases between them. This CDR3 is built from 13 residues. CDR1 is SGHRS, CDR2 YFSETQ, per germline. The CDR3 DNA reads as TGCGCCAGCAGCTTCTCGGGGAACAATGAGCAGTTCTTC. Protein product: CASSFSGNNEQFF.

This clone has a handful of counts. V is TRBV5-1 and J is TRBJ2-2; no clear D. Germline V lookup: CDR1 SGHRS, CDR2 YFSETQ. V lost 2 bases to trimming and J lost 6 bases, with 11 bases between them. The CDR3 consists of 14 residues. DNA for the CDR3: TGCGCCAGCAGCTTACAGTCGGCGGCCGGGGAGCTGTTTTTT. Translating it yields CASSLQSAAGELFF.

The CDR3 DNA follows: TGTGCCAGCACCATACAGGGCCGGGAGACCCAGTACTTC. This gives the protein CASTIQGRETQYF. This chain links TRBV7-8 with TRBJ2-5; TRBD1 is a possible D gene (6 bases). There are 13 residues in the CDR3. Trimming shortened V by 7 bases and J by 5 bases, and 14 bases separated the two germline ends. CDR1 and CDR2 from the germline V gene are SGHVS and FQNEAQ. The whole variable domain, remainder taken from reference TRBV7-8 and TRBJ2-5, is GAGVSQSPRYKVAKRGQDVALRCDPISGHVSLFWYQQALGQGPEFLTYFQNEAQLDKSGLPSDRFFAERPEGSVSTLKIQRTQQEDSAVYLCASTIQGRETQYFGPGTRLLVL.